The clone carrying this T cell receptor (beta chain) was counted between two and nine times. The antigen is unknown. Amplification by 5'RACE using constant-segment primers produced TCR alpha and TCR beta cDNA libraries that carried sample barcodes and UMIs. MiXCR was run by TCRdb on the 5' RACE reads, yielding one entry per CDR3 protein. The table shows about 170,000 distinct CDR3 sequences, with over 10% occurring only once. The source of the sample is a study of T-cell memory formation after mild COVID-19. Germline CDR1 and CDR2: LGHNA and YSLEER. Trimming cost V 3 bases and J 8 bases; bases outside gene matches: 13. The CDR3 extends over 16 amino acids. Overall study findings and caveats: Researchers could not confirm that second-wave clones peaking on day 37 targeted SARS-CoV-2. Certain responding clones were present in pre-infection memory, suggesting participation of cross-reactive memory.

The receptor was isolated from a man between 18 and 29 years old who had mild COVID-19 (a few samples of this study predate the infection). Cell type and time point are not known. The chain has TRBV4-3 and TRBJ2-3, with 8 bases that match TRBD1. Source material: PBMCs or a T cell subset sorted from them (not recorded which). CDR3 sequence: CASSQTGETLRGTQYF. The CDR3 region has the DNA TGCGCCAGCAGCCAGACAGGGGAGACCCTGAGGGGTACGCAGTATTTT.